These 2 T cell receptor beta chains were sequenced from one sample in a study of vaccination and CD4 T cells after COVID-19. The assay that was used to sequence DNA from cultured CD4+ T cells was the Oncomine TCR Beta short-read assay. After culture, CD4+ T cells served as the source for genomic DNA extraction. TCRdb re-called the PCR reads with MiXCR, one entry per CDR3 protein. The data hold under 7,000 distinct CDR3 sequences, with roughly 33% observed a single time. These receptors' antigens are unknown. As to treatment: roughly 11-day PBMC culture with coronavirus spike peptide pools or control peptides (ViraFEST assay). Gathered ahead of the COVID-19 pandemic (2011-2018) were the CD4+ T cells of the unexposed donor. Sequenced: CD4+ T cells from blood, cultured in vitro. The receptors stem from a human donor in good health.

This clonotype was seen a few times. V is TRBV7-2 and J is TRBJ1-1; no clear D. The CDR3 totals 15 residues. The germline V gene has CDR1 SGHTA and CDR2 FQGNSA. The germline V and J ends were trimmed by 1 base and 4 bases, with 13 bases remaining between them. The CDR3 DNA reads as TGTGCCAGCAGCTTAGACATGGCGCCGGGCACTGAAGCTTTCTTT. As protein: CASSLDMAPGTEAFF.

Details on this clonotype: Mismatch with germline at one junction end may stem from a read error. V and J are TRBV7-9 and TRBJ2-1; D unclear. The CDR3 is 12 residues long. Looked up from germline, CDR1 is SEHNR and CDR2 is FQNEAQ (reference sequence). The chain's CDR3 is CAGSLSVNEQFF. CDR3 nucleotide sequence: TGTGCCGGCAGCTTATCTGTCAATGAGCAGTTCTTC.